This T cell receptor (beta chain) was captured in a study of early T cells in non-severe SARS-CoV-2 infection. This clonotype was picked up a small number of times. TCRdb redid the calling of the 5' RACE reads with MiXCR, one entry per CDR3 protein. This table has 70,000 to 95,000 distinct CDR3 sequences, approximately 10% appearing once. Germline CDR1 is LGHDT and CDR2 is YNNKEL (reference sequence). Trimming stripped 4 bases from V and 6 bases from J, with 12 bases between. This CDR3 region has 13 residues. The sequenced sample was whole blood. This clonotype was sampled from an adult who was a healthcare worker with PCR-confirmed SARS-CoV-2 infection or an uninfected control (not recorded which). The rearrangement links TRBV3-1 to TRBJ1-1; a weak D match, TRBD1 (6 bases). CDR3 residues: CASSPDGQSEAFF. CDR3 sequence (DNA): TGTGCCAGCAGCCCAGACGGACAGTCTGAAGCTTTCTTT.